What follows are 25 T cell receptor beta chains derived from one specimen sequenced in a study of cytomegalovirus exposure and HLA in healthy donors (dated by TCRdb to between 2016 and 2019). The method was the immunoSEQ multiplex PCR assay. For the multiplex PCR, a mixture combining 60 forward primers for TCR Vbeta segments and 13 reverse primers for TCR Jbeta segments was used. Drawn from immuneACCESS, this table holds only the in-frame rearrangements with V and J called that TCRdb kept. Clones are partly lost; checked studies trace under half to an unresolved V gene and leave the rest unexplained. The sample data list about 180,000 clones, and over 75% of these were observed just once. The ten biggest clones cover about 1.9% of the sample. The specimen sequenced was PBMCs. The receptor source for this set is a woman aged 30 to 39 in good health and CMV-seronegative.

CDR3 protein: CASSQEDSFYEQYF. As DNA, the CDR3 is TGTGCCAGCAGCCAAGAAGACAGTTTCTACGAGCAGTACTTC. The chain recombines TRBV5-4 with TRBJ2-7; a possible D gene is TRBD1 (5 bases). The CDR3 spans 14 residues. From germline, CDR1 is SGHNT and CDR2 YYREEE (reference sequence). V was trimmed by 4 bases and J by 3 bases, leaving 14 bases between them.

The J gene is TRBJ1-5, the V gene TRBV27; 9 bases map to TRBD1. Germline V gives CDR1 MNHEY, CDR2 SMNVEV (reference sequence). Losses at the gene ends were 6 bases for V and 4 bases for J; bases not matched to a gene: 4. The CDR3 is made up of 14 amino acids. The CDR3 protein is CASRQGTGNQPQHF. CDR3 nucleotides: TGTGCCAGCAGACAGGGGACAGGGAATCAGCCCCAGCATTTT.

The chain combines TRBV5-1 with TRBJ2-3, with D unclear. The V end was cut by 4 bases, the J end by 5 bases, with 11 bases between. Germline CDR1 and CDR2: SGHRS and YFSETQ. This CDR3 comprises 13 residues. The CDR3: CASSPVGKDTQYF. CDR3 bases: TGCGCCAGCAGCCCGGTCGGTAAAGATACGCAGTATTTT. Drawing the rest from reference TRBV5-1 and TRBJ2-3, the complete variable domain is KAGVTQTPRYLIKTRGQQVTLSCSPISGHRSVSWYQQTPGQGLQFLFEYFSETQRNKGNFPGRFSGRQFSNSRSEMNVSTLELGDSALYLCASSPVGKDTQYFGPGTRLTVL.

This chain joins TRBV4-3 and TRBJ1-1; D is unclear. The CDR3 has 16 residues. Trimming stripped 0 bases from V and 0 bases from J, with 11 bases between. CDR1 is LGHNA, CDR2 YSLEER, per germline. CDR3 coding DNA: TGCGCCAGCAGCCAAGAGGCAGGTCACTTGAACACTGAAGCTTTCTTT. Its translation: CASSQEAGHLNTEAFF.

CDR3 DNA: TGTGCCAGCAGTCCCTCTAGAGATACGCAGTATTTT. Translating gives CASSPSRDTQYF. J is TRBJ2-3 and V is TRBV27; D uncertain. Trimming removed 5 bases at V and 5 bases at J, with 8 bases between. The CDR3 is 12 residues long. The germline V gene encodes CDR1 MNHEY and CDR2 SMNVEV (reference sequence).

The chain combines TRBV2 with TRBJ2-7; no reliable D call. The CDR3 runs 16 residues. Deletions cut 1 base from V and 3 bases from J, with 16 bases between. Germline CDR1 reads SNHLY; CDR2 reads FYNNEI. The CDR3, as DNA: TGTGCCAGCAGTGAAGGACTGGCCCCTTCCCTCTACGAGCAGTACTTC. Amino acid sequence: CASSEGLAPSLYEQYF.

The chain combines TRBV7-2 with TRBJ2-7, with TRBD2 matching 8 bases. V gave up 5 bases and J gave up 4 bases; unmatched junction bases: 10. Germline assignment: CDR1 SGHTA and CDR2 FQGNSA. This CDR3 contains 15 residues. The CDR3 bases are TGTGCCAGCAGCATAGACGGGGGACTAGAATACGAGCAGTACTTC. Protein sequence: CASSIDGGLEYEQYF.

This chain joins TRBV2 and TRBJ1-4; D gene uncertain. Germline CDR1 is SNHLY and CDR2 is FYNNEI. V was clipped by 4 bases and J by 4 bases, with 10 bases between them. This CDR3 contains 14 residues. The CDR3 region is CASSGGEGNEKLFF. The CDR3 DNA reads TGTGCCAGCAGTGGCGGGGAAGGTAATGAAAAACTGTTTTTT.

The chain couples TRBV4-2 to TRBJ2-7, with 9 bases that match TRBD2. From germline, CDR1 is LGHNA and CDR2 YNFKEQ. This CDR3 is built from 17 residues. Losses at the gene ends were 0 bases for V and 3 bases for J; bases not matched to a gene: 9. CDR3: CASSQDSEAGGLYEQYF. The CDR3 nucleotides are TGTGCCAGCAGCCAAGATTCCGAAGCGGGGGGTCTCTACGAGCAGTACTTC.

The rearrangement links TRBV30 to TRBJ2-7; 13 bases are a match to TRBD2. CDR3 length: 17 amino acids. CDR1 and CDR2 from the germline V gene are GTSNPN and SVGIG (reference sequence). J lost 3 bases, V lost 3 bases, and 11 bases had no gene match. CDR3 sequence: CAWRQHPGLAGSYEQYF. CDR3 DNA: TGTGCCTGGAGACAACACCCGGGACTAGCGGGGAGCTACGAGCAGTACTTC.

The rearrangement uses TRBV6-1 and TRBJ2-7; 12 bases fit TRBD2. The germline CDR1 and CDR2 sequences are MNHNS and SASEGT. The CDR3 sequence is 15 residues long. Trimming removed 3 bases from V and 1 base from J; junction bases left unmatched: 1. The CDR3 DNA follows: TGTGCCAGCAGTGAGGGACTAGCGGGTTCCTACGAGCAGTACTTC. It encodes CASSEGLAGSYEQYF.

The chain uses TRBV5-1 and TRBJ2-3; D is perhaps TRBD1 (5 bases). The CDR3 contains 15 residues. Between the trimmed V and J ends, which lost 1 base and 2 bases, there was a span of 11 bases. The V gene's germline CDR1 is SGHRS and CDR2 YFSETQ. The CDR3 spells CASSLFQGSTDTQYF. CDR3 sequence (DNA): TGCGCCAGCAGCTTGTTCCAGGGCTCCACAGATACGCAGTATTTT.

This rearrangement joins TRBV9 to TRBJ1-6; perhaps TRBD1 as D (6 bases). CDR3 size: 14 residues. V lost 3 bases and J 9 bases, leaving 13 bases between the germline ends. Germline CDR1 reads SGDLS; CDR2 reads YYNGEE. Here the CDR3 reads CASSADQTGSPLHF. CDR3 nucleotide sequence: TGTGCCAGCAGCGCGGATCAGACAGGTTCACCCCTCCACTTT.

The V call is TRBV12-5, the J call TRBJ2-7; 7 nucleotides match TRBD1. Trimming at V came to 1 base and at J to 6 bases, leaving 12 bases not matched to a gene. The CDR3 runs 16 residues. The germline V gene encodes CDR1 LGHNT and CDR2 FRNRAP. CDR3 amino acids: CASGLAPLGQVVEQYF. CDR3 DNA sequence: TGTGCTAGTGGTTTGGCCCCCCTCGGACAGGTTGTCGAGCAGTACTTC.

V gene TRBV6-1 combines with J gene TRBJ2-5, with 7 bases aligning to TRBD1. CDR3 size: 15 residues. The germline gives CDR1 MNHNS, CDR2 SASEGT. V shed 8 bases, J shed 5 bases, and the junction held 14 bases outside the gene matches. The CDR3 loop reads CASSEGQTSQETQYF. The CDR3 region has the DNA TGTGCCAGCTCCGAGGGACAGACTTCGCAGGAGACCCAGTACTTC.

The CDR3 DNA sequence: TGTGCCAGTAGTATAGGCGGGGGGCACACCATATATTTT. This translates into CASSIGGGHTIYF. The rearrangement uses TRBV19 and TRBJ1-3; TRBD1 is a possible D gene (6 bases). V gave up 1 base and J gave up 8 bases, with 9 bases separating them. Germline-derived CDR1 and CDR2 are LNHDA and SQIVND (reference sequence). This CDR3 comprises 13 residues.

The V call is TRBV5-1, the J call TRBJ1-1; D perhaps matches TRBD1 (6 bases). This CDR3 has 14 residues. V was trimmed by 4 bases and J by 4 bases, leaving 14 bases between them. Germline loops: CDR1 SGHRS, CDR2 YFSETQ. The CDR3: CASSAQGYGTEAFF. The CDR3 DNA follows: TGCGCCAGCAGCGCTCAGGGGTACGGCACTGAAGCTTTCTTT.

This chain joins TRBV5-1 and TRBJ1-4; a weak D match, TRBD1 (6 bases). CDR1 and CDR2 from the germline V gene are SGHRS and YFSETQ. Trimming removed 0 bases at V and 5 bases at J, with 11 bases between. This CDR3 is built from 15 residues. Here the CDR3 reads CASSLGGQGNEKLFF. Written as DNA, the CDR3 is TGCGCCAGCAGCTTGGGGGGCCAGGGGAATGAAAAACTGTTTTTT. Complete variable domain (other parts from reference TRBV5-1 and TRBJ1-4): KAGVTQTPRYLIKTRGQQVTLSCSPISGHRSVSWYQQTPGQGLQFLFEYFSETQRNKGNFPGRFSGRQFSNSRSEMNVSTLELGDSALYLCASSLGGQGNEKLFFGSGTQLSVL.

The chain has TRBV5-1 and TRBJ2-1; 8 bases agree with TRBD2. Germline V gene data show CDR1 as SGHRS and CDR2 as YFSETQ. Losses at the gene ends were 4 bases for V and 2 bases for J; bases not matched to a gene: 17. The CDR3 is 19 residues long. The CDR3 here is CASSPGARSAGGPYNEQFF. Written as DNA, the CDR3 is TGCGCCAGCAGCCCGGGAGCCCGATCTGCGGGGGGTCCCTACAATGAGCAGTTCTTC.

In DNA form, the CDR3 reads TGCGCCAGCAGTCAATATCGGGACAGGTCTTCCTACGAGCAGTACTTC. Translation gives CASSQYRDRSSYEQYF. The rearrangement joins TRBV23-1 to TRBJ2-7, with 8 bases that match TRBD1. TRBV23-1 is an open reading frame whose function is uncertain. V shed 1 base and J 1 base; nucleotides not matched to a gene: 6. The CDR3 runs to 16 residues.

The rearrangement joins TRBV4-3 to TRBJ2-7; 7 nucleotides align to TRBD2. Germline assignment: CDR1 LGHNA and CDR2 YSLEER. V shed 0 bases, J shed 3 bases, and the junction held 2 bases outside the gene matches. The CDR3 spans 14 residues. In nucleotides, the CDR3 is TGCGCCAGCAGCCAAGATCGGGGGGACTACGAGCAGTACTTC. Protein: CASSQDRGDYEQYF.

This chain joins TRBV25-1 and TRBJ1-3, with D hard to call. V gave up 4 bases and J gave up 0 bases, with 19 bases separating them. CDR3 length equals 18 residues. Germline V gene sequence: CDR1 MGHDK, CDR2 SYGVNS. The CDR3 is CASSGVRLTGSSGNTIYF. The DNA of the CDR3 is TGTGCCAGCAGTGGCGTCAGGCTGACGGGAAGCTCTGGAAACACCATATATTTT.

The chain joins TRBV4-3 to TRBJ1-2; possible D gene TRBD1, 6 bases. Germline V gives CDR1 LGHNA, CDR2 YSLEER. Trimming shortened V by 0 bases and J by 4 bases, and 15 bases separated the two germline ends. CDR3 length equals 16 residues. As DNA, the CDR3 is TGCGCCAGCAGCCAAGATTGGGGGGGCGAGGGCTATGGCTACACCTTC. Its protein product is CASSQDWGGEGYGYTF.

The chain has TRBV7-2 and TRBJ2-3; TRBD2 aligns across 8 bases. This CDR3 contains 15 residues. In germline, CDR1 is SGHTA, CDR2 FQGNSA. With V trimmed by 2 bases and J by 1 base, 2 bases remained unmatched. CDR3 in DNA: TGTGCCAGCAGCTTATGGCGGGGGGGCACAGATACGCAGTATTTT. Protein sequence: CASSLWRGGTDTQYF. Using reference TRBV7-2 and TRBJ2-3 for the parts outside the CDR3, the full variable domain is GAGVSQSPSNKVTEKGKDVELRCDPISGHTALYWYRQSLGQGLEFLIYFQGNSAPDKSGLPSDRFSAERTGGSVSTLTIQRTQQEDSAVYLCASSLWRGGTDTQYFGPGTRLTVL.

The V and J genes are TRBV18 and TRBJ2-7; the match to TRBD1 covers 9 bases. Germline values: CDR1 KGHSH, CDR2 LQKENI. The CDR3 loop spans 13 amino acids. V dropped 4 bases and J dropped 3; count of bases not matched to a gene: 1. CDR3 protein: CASSLGQGYEQYF. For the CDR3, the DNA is TGTGCCAGCTCACTGGGACAGGGCTACGAGCAGTACTTC.